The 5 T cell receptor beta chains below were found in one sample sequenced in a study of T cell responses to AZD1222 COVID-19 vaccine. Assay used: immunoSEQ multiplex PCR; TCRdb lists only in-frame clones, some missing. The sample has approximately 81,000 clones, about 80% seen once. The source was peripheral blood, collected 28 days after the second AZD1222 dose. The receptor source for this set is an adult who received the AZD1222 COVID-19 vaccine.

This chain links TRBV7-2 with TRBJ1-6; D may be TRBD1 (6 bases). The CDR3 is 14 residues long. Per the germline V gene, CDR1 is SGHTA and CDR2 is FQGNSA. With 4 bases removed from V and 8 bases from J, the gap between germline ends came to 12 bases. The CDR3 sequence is CASSSWDTYSPLHF. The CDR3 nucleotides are TGTGCCAGCAGCTCCTGGGACACGTATTCACCCCTCCACTTT.

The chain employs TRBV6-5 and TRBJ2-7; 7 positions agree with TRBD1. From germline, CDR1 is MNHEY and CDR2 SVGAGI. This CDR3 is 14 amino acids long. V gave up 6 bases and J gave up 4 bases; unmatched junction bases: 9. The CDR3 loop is CASRPWDSTYEQYF. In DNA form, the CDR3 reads TGTGCCAGCAGGCCCTGGGACAGCACATACGAGCAGTACTTC.

CDR3 nucleotide sequence: TGTGCCAGCACCCCCGGCGGAGTACACTATGGCTACACCTTC. Protein: CASTPGGVHYGYTF. The V call is TRBV5-6, the J call TRBJ1-2; D remains unclear. This CDR3 has 14 residues. The V end lost 6 bases, the J end lost 3 bases, and 15 bases lay between the germline ends. CDR1 and CDR2 (germline): SGHDT, YYEEEE.

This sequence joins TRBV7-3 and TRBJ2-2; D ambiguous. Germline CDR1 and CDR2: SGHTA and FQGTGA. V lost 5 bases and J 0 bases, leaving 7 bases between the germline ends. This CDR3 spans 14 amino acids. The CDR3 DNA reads TGTGCCAGCAGCACTTTGGCGAACACCGGGGAGCTGTTTTTT. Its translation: CASSTLANTGELFF.

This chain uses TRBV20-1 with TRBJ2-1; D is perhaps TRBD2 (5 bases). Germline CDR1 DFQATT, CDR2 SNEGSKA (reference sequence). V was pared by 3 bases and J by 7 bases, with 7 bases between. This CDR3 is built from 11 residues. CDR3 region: CSARGGNEQFF. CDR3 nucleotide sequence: TGCAGTGCTAGGGGCGGGAATGAGCAGTTCTTC.